Reported below is one T cell receptor beta chain. The data derive from a study of cytomegalovirus exposure and HLA in healthy donors. Vbeta (60) and Jbeta (13) primers were used in the PCR. Assay used: immunoSEQ multiplex PCR; TCRdb lists only in-frame clones, some missing. The repertoire consists of about 150,000 clones, with around 72% occurring once and the leading ten covering roughly 4%. The CDR3 consists of 14 residues. Germline CDR1 reads MNHEY; CDR2 reads SVGAGI. Trimming took 4 bases from V and 4 from J; bases not matched to a gene: 5. Sequenced: PBMCs. V and J are TRBV6-5 and TRBJ1-1, with 8 bases matching TRBD1. This TCR was recovered from a man between 50 and 59 years old in good health and CMV-seropositive. CDR3 protein: CASSSHRGVTEAFF. The CDR3 nucleotides are TGTGCCAGCAGTTCCCACAGGGGGGTCACTGAAGCTTTCTTT.